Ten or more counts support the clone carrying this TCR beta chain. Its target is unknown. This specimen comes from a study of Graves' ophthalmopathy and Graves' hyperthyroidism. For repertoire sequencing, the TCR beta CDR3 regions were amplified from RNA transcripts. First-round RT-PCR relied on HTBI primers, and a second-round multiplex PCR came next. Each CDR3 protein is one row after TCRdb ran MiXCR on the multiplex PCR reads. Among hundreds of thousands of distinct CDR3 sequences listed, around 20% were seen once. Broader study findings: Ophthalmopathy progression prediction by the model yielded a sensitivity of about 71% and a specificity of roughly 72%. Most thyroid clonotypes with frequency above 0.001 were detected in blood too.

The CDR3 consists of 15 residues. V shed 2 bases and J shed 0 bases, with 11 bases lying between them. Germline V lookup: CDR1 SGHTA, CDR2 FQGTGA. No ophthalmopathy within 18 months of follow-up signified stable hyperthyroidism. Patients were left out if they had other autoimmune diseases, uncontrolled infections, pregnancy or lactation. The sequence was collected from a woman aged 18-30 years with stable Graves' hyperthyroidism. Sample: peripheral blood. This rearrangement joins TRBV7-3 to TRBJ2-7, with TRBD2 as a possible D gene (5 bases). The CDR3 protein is CASSLLAGDSYEQYF. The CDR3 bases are TGTGCCAGCAGCTTACTGGCGGGTGACTCCTACGAGCAGTACTTC.